Sequencing of this TCR beta chain was carried out in a study of T cells in Graves' hyperthyroidism and ophthalmopathy. Study summary: Peripheral blood samples were taken at initial diagnosis, prior to any treatment.

Study observations and caveats: Ophthalmopathy and stable hyperthyroidism were separated by a 13 V-J model.

In making diagnoses, clinical symptoms, serum thyroxine and TRAb, thyroid ultrasound and orbital computed tomography were all used. Fresh peripheral blood, roughly 9.6 ml, was the source of the PBMCs. This clonotype occurred many times. Antigen: not known. With 1 base clipped from V and 1 base from J, the junction kept 5 bases outside the gene matches. This CDR3 spans 16 amino acids. Germline CDR1 SEHNR, CDR2 FQNEAQ (reference sequence). Researchers took RNA transcripts and amplified the TCR beta CDR3 regions from them. HTBI primers were used for first-round RT-PCR of the TCR CDR3. One entry per CDR3 protein results from TCRdb running MiXCR on the multiplex PCR reads. The sample lists 350,000 to 500,000 distinct CDR3 sequences; about an eighth were seen once.

The chain combines TRBV7-9 with TRBJ2-7; 9 bases match TRBD2. The specimen sequenced was blood. The clonotype originates from a woman younger than 35 with Graves' hyperthyroidism. The CDR3 DNA reads TGTGCCAGCAGCTTAGATTCTAGCGGGATGTCCTACGAGCAGTACTTC. It yields the protein CASSLDSSGMSYEQYF.